Listed below are T cell receptor beta chains from one sample, sequenced in a study of shared clonotypes between healthy human individuals. Profiled with immunoSEQ multiplex PCR; TCRdb holds only in-frame clones, not every one. The sample contains 650,000 to 800,000 clones, 72% of which appear only once. Material for sequencing was memory CD4+ T cells sorted from blood. The receptors derive from a young woman in good health. CDR3s include the opening cysteine and the closing phenylalanine or tryptophan. Fields, in order: clone size, D gene, CDR3 length, J gene, V gene, CDR3 protein, CDR3 DNA. A D gene is named only where the DNA matches it firmly. Some rows have no size entry. The others give once, few or many, or a class for an expanded clone.

>NA|NA|15|TRBJ2-1|TRBV28
CASSRTSGTYNEQFF
TGTGCCAGCAGCCGAACCAGCGGTACCTACAATGAGCAGTTCTTC
>NA|NA|14|TRBJ1-2|TRBV19
CASSRPDTNYGYTF
TGTGCCAGTAGTAGACCTGACACCAACTATGGCTACACCTTC
>few|NA|13|TRBJ2-7|TRBV28
CASKPSPTYEQYF
TGTGCCAGCAAGCCTAGCCCAACCTACGAGCAGTACTTC
>few|TRBD1|15|TRBJ2-5|TRBV9
CASSQGAATRETQYF
TGTGCCAGCAGCCAGGGGGCAGCGACCCGGGAGACCCAGTACTTC
>NA|TRBD1|15|TRBJ1-1|TRBV6-6
CASRKKTGGNTEAFF
TGTGCCAGCAGAAAAAAGACAGGGGGGAACACTGAAGCTTTCTTT
>NA|NA|15|TRBJ2-3|TRBV28
CASSGGEPSTDTQYF
TGTGCCAGCAGTGGAGGGGAACCTAGCACAGATACGCAGTATTTT
>NA|TRBD2|13|TRBJ2-1|TRBV5-1
CASSGTSIDEQFF
TGCGCCAGCAGCGGGACTAGTATCGATGAGCAGTTCTTC
>NA|NA|15|TRBJ2-7|TRBV15
CATSPRSVPAYEQYF
TGTGCCACCAGTCCCAGGAGCGTCCCTGCCTACGAGCAGTACTTC
>NA|NA|14|TRBJ1-1|TRBV27
CASSSDGPWGEAFF
TGTGCCAGCAGTTCTGACGGCCCGTGGGGTGAAGCTTTCTTT
>many|NA|18|TRBJ2-4|TRBV6-1
CASSERSGRGIAKNIQYF
TGTGCCAGCAGTGAAAGGTCCGGACGAGGAATAGCCAAAAACATTCAGTACTTC
>NA|TRBD1|17|TRBJ2-2|TRBV6-1
CASTEASGTGLTGELFF
TGTGCCAGCACCGAAGCCTCCGGGACAGGGCTCACCGGGGAGCTGTTTTTT
>NA|NA|14|TRBJ2-5|TRBV4-2
CASSSTSYQETQYF
TGTGCCAGCAGCTCCACTTCTTACCAAGAGACCCAGTACTTC
>NA|NA|13|TRBJ1-1|TRBV6-1
CAIKDRRNTEAFF
TGTGCCATCAAAGACAGACGGAACACTGAAGCTTTCTTT
>NA|TRBD1|15|TRBJ2-1|TRBV5-1
CASSLGQGSYNEQFF
TGCGCCAGCAGCTTGGGACAGGGTTCCTACAATGAGCAGTTCTTC
>NA|NA|12|TRBJ1-2|TRBV6-5
CASRTRQNGYTF
TGTGCCAGCAGAACCCGACAGAATGGCTACACCTTC
>NA|NA|12|TRBJ1-5|TRBV28
CASTLLGEPQHF
TGTGCCAGCACTCTCTTAGGGGAGCCCCAGCATTTT
>few|TRBD2|16|TRBJ2-1|TRBV5-1
CASSPKSGTLYNEQFF
TGCGCCAGCAGCCCTAAAAGCGGGACCCTCTACAATGAGCAGTTCTTC
>NA|NA|16|TRBJ2-5|TRBV18
CASSPLLAETQETQYF
TGTGCCAGCTCACCACTTCTCGCGGAGACTCAAGAGACCCAGTACTTC